This T cell receptor (beta chain) came from a study of T cell repertoires in cytomegalovirus infection. Remarks on this clonotype: As yet, its antigen is unknown.

TCRdb reanalysed the reads using MiXCR and keeps one entry per CDR3 protein. Of 95,000 to 150,000 distinct CDR3 sequences in the sample, over 30% were seen once. The V gene lost 1 base and the J gene lost 5 bases, with 12 bases spanning the gap. The CDR3 is 15 residues long. Germline V gene sequence: CDR1 SEHNR, CDR2 FQNEAQ (reference sequence). The sample was CD8+ T cells from cultured PBMCs, taken from culture after CMV antigen stimulation. This clonotype was sampled from a human donor in good health (CMV status not recorded). Some clones in this sample may be carry-over from other donors' samples. The J gene is TRBJ2-1, the V gene TRBV7-9; the D gene could be TRBD1 or TRBD2 (6 bases each). CDR3 sequence (DNA): TGTGCCAGCAGCTTAGGCTCGGGGGCCGACAATGAGCAGTTCTTC. As protein: CASSLGSGADNEQFF. Together with reference TRBV7-9 and TRBJ2-1, the CDR3 gives the full variable domain: DTGVSQNPRHKITKRGQNVTFRCDPISEHNRLYWYRQTLGQGPEFLTYFQNEAQLEKSRLLSDRFSAERPKGSFSTLEIQRTEQGDSAMYLCASSLGSGADNEQFFGPGTRLTVL.